One and the same sample provided the 7 T cell receptor beta chains below, sequenced in a study of early T cells in non-severe SARS-CoV-2 infection (dated by TCRdb to about 2021). The library relied on 5' RACE. These reads were obtained on a NextSeq 500. TCRdb reworked the public reads: Q25 trimming with fastp, MiXCR clone assembly, productive beta chains retained. Every entry covers one CDR3 protein and lists the most common genes and DNA from its rows. The sample yields under 65,000 distinct CDR3 sequences; around 12% were counted once. About 4% of the sample lies in the top ten. The source material was whole blood. These receptors all stem from an adult who was a healthcare worker with PCR-confirmed SARS-CoV-2 infection or an uninfected control (not recorded which).

This clonotype was detected a few times. This chain links TRBV24-1 with TRBJ2-3, with 7 nucleotides matching TRBD1. Germline CDR1 and CDR2: KGHDR and SFDVKD. This CDR3 region has 15 residues. Trimming removed 5 bases from V and 2 bases from J; junction bases left unmatched: 6. CDR3 loop: CATSGRQGDTDTQYF. The DNA of the CDR3 is TGTGCCACCAGTGGCAGACAGGGAGACACAGATACGCAGTATTTT.

Turning to this clonotype: This sequence may be a read error, since a much larger clone differs from it by one base. This sequence joins TRBV29-1 and TRBJ2-7; TRBD1 aligns across 10 bases. The V and J ends lost 7 bases and 4 bases, in that order; junction bases with no gene match: 10. The CDR3 is 14 residues long. The V gene's germline CDR1 is SQVTM and CDR2 ANQGSEA. CDR3 protein: CSARSGDRGYEQYF. The CDR3 region has the DNA TGCAGCGCCCGATCGGGGGACAGGGGTTACGAGCAGTACTTC.

This clonotype was seen only a few times. The rearrangement uses TRBV28 and TRBJ2-3; 7 bases agree with TRBD2. The CDR3 contains 15 residues. J gave up 2 bases and V 5 bases, and 7 bases lay outside the gene matches. The germline V gene encodes CDR1 MDHEN and CDR2 SYDVKM. The CDR3 bases are TGTGCCAGCAGTGGGCTAGCGGATTACACAGATACGCAGTATTTT. As protein: CASSGLADYTDTQYF.

This clonotype has at least ten counts. The chain has TRBV11-2 and TRBJ1-3, with D uncertain. V lost 11 bases and J 0 bases, leaving 8 bases between the germline ends. The CDR3 spans 12 residues. The germline V gene has CDR1 SGHAT and CDR2 FQNNGV. In DNA, the CDR3 is TGTGCCTCAGGAGGCTCTGGAAACACCATATATTTT. Translating it yields CASGGSGNTIYF.

The V gene is TRBV7-9, the J gene TRBJ2-3; D may be TRBD2 (5 bases). The germline V gene encodes CDR1 SEHNR and CDR2 FQNEAQ (reference sequence). The V end was cut by 5 bases, the J end by 1 base, with 16 bases between. This CDR3 comprises 16 residues. The DNA for the CDR3 is TGTGCCAGCAGCCGTGGGAGAGGGAGCGGCACAGATACGCAGTATTTT. Translation gives CASSRGRGSGTDTQYF.

The chain has TRBV29-1 and TRBJ2-3, with D uncertain. There are 12 residues in the CDR3. The V end lost 3 bases, the J end lost 3 bases, and 7 bases lay between the germline ends. CDR1 and CDR2 (germline): SQVTM, ANQGSEA. The chain's CDR3 is CSVDTQTDTQYF. CDR3 in DNA: TGCAGCGTTGATACCCAAACAGATACGCAGTATTTT.

The V and J genes are TRBV7-3 and TRBJ2-1, with a weak D call TRBD1 (6 bases). The germline V gene encodes CDR1 SGHTA and CDR2 FQGTGA. Trimming shortened V by 5 bases and J by 0 bases, and 11 bases separated the two germline ends. This CDR3 has 15 amino acids. CDR3 region: CASSQQGSSYNEQFF. The CDR3 region has the DNA TGTGCCAGCAGCCAACAGGGCAGCTCCTACAATGAGCAGTTCTTC.